A single sample gave rise to the 10 T cell receptor beta chains below, sequenced in a study of T cell repertoires in cytomegalovirus infection. MiXCR, applied by TCRdb to the reads, yields one record per CDR3 protein. The sample lists 210,000 or so distinct CDR3 sequences, around 6.2% occurring once. Sequenced: PBMCs. These receptors were collected from a human donor in good health (CMV status not recorded). Some clones in this sample may be carry-over from other donors' samples.

This clonotype has only a few counts. V gene TRBV10-3 combines with J gene TRBJ2-7, with 8 bases identical to TRBD2. The CDR3 extends over 15 amino acids. V lost 7 bases, J lost 5 bases, and 13 bases stayed unmatched. Germline lookup yields CDR1 ENHRY and CDR2 SYGVKD. The CDR3 DNA reads as TGTGCCATCACCGGAACGGGTTTCGGGGGGGACGAGCAGTACTTC. It is translated as CAITGTGFGGDEQYF.

This clonotype was seen repeatedly, ten times or more. V usage is TRBV28 and J usage is TRBJ2-2; D is perhaps TRBD2 (5 bases). V lost 7 bases, J lost 0 bases, and 18 bases lay in between. This CDR3 has 17 residues. Germline assignment: CDR1 MDHEN and CDR2 SYDVKM. CDR3 sequence (DNA): TGTGCCAGCAACCCTGGGGAGAGAACTACGAACACCGGGGAGCTGTTTTTT. Amino acids: CASNPGERTTNTGELFF.

This clonotype was recorded at least ten times. The J gene is TRBJ2-3, the V gene TRBV2; 12 bases match TRBD2. Germline V gene lookup returns CDR1 SNHLY and CDR2 FYNNEI. The length of the CDR3 is 15 residues. The V gene end was trimmed by 6 bases and the J gene end by 4 bases; junction bases not matched to a gene: 5. The CDR3 bases are TGTGCCAGCAGCCAGACTAGCGGGGGCCCAGATACGCAGTATTTT. Its translation: CASSQTSGGPDTQYF.

This clonotype was seen repeatedly, ten times or more. This chain links TRBV19 with TRBJ2-2, with TRBD1 as a possible D gene (5 bases). This CDR3 has 11 amino acids. Per the germline V gene, CDR1 is LNHDA and CDR2 is SQIVND (reference sequence). Trimming removed 7 bases at V and 6 bases at J, with 6 bases between. In DNA, the CDR3 is TGTGCCAGTAACAGGCCCGGGGAGCTGTTTTTT. This codes for CASNRPGELFF.

There are many counts of this clonotype. The chain is built from TRBV12-3 or TRBV12-4 and TRBJ1-2, with unresolved D. V gave up 5 bases and J gave up 0 bases, with 10 bases separating them. This CDR3 is 14 amino acids long. The CDR3 region has the DNA TGTGCCAGCAGTGAACCCGGGGCTAACTATGGCTACACCTTC. This codes for CASSEPGANYGYTF.

This clonotype showed up many times. The chain is built from TRBV5-5 and TRBJ2-7; maybe TRBD2 (6 bases). Germline-derived CDR1 and CDR2 are SGHKS and YYEKEE (reference sequence). The V and J ends lost 4 bases and 5 bases respectively, with 16 bases between them. The CDR3 runs 14 residues. The CDR3, as DNA: TGTGCCAGCAGCCGGGAGAGGGGAGGCGACGAGCAGTACTTC. As protein: CASSRERGGDEQYF.

At least ten counts were recorded for this clonotype. CDR3 loop: CASSSDWGGEQFF. The CDR3 DNA reads TGTGCCAGCAGCTCGGACTGGGGTGGGGAGCAGTTCTTC. The chain couples TRBV14 to TRBJ2-1; D possibly corresponds to TRBD2 (5 bases). This CDR3 has 13 amino acids. V was shortened by 5 bases and J by 10 bases, with 15 bases between the two germline ends. CDR1 and CDR2 from the germline V gene are SGHDN and FVKESK.

This clonotype was seen at least ten times. This rearrangement joins TRBV27 to TRBJ1-2; TRBD1 might be the D (6 bases). CDR1 is MNHEY and CDR2 is SMNVEV in the germline V gene (reference sequence). The CDR3 extends over 13 amino acids. V lost 7 bases and J 8 bases, leaving 17 bases between the germline ends. As DNA, the CDR3 is TGTGCCAGCAACGCCGCAGGGGTTGGCGGCTACACCTTC. Its protein is CASNAAGVGGYTF.

This clonotype came up many times. The J gene is TRBJ2-7, the V gene TRBV28; D is undetermined. Germline V lookup: CDR1 MDHEN, CDR2 SYDVKM. The CDR3 totals 14 residues. With 5 bases removed from V and 3 bases from J, the gap between germline ends came to 14 bases. The CDR3 DNA reads as TGTGCCAGCAGTAAAGCCCCCTCCTTCTACGAGCAGTACTTC. This codes for CASSKAPSFYEQYF.

This clonotype was counted at least ten times. This chain uses TRBV20-1 with TRBJ2-1; D may be TRBD2 (7 bases). The CDR3 is 13 residues long. Germline CDR1 and CDR2: DFQATT and SNEGSKA (reference sequence). V dropped 2 bases and J dropped 8 bases, with 13 bases sitting between them. This CDR3 reads CSARTTGRDEQFF. DNA of the CDR3: TGCAGTGCTAGAACCACAGGGAGGGATGAGCAGTTCTTC.